The 30 T cell receptor beta chains in this list originate from one sample, sequenced in a study of CD8+ T cells in alopecia areata. Treatment defined: oral pan-JAK inhibitor, 5-10 mg twice daily. As the sequencing template, cDNA was produced by extracting RNA and reverse transcribing it. Clones were read by immunoSEQ multiplex PCR, and TCRdb kept only the in-frame ones, dropping some. The profile shows some 99,000 clones, more than 55% of them singletons. This sample comprised CD8+ T cells sorted from blood, obtained at week 4, from a patient treated with tofacitinib. The receptors were gathered from a human donor with alopecia areata.

A few counts support this clone. This rearrangement joins TRBV5-1 to TRBJ1-2; no reliable D call. In germline, CDR1 is SGHRS, CDR2 YFSETQ. The CDR3 sequence is 15 residues long. The V end was cut by 0 bases, the J end by 3 bases, with 12 bases between. This chain's CDR3 is CASSLGVDGDYGYTF. The DNA for the CDR3 is TGCGCCAGCAGCTTGGGAGTGGATGGGGACTATGGCTACACCTTC.

This clone was detected only a few times. V and J are TRBV13 and TRBJ2-2; no clear D gene. Deletions cut 3 bases from V and 7 bases from J, with 3 bases between. The length of the CDR3 is 11 residues. Germline CDR1 is PRHDT and CDR2 is FYEKMQ (reference sequence). CDR3 bases: TGTGCCAGCAGCTTGATCGGGGAGCTGTTTTTT. Its translation: CASSLIGELFF.

This clone was seen only a few times. The V and J genes are TRBV13 and TRBJ2-1; TRBD2 is a possible D gene (6 bases). V gave up 4 bases and J gave up 4 bases, with 17 bases separating them. Germline V gene data show CDR1 as PRHDT and CDR2 as FYEKMQ (reference sequence). The CDR3 is made up of 16 amino acids. The CDR3 nucleotides read TGTGCCAGCAGCTCTAGTGGGGTAGCGGAGTACAATGAGCAGTTCTTC. It specifies CASSSSGVAEYNEQFF.

This clone was counted a few times. The chain carries TRBV19 and TRBJ2-1; D may correspond to TRBD1 or TRBD2 (5 bases each). V lost 5 bases, J lost 6 bases, and 20 bases lay in between. The CDR3 spans 16 residues. Germline CDR1 and CDR2: LNHDA and SQIVND (reference sequence). The CDR3 sequence is CASSPFGDPFGNEQFF. The CDR3 region has the DNA TGTGCCAGTAGTCCCTTTGGGGACCCCTTCGGCAATGAGCAGTTCTTC.

V usage is TRBV5-6 and J usage is TRBJ2-7, with D uncertain. The germline V gene encodes CDR1 SGHDT and CDR2 YYEEEE. Trimming shortened V by 2 bases and J by 1 base, and 7 bases separated the two germline ends. The CDR3 has 13 amino acids. CDR3 nucleotides: TGTGCCAGCAGCTTTGGGCAGTCCTACGAGCAGTACTTC. Protein sequence: CASSFGQSYEQYF.

The CDR3 DNA reads as TGCGCCAGCAGCCAAGAAGGTGGGGGAGGCGAGCAGTACTTC. Translation gives CASSQEGGGGEQYF. This sequence joins TRBV4-1 and TRBJ2-7; a possible D gene is TRBD2 (6 bases). V lost 0 bases and J lost 6, with 12 bases in between. Per the germline V gene, CDR1 is MGHRA and CDR2 is YSYEKL. This CDR3 region has 14 residues.

This clone was seen more than once but under ten times. The V and J genes are TRBV4-1 and TRBJ2-7; 9 positions agree with TRBD1. The ends lost 3 bases at V and 1 base at J; junction bases unmatched: 4. CDR1 and CDR2 (germline): MGHRA, YSYEKL. The CDR3 runs 15 residues. DNA of the CDR3: TGCGCCAGCAGCCAGTCCGGGACAGGGTCCTACGAGCAGTACTTC. This encodes CASSQSGTGSYEQYF.

This clone was observed a handful of times. V and J are TRBV29-1 and TRBJ2-6; D perhaps matches TRBD1 (6 bases). V lost 6 bases and J lost 0, with 9 bases in between. Germline values: CDR1 SQVTM, CDR2 ANQGSEA. The CDR3 length is 14 residues. Here the CDR3 reads CSVRDTSGANVLTF. CDR3 sequence (DNA): TGCAGCGTCCGGGACACCTCTGGGGCCAACGTCCTGACTTTC.

The chain employs TRBV5-1 and TRBJ2-5, with 9 nucleotides matching TRBD1. The CDR3 has 15 amino acids. With V trimmed by 0 bases and J by 3 bases, 3 bases remained unmatched. The germline gives CDR1 SGHRS, CDR2 YFSETQ. The chain's CDR3 is CASSLGTGVEETQYF. CDR3 DNA: TGCGCCAGCAGCTTGGGGACAGGGGTAGAAGAGACCCAGTACTTC.

This clone was recorded once. The CDR3 DNA sequence: TGCAGAGGATCGGATCAGCCCCAGCATTTT. This gives the protein CRGSDQPQHF. V usage is TRBV20-1 and J usage is TRBJ1-5; D uncertain. From germline, CDR1 is DFQATT and CDR2 SNEGSKA (reference sequence). This CDR3 is built from 10 residues.

This chain links TRBV29-1 with TRBJ1-2, with D unclear. Trimming took 7 bases from V and 1 from J, leaving 13 bases between them. Germline CDR1 reads SQVTM; CDR2 reads ANQGSEA. CDR3 length: 13 residues. This CDR3 reads CSAKGAINYGYTF. Written as DNA, the CDR3 is TGCAGCGCGAAGGGCGCTATTAACTATGGCTACACCTTC.

There are a few counts of this clone. CDR3 protein: CASSETGFRDEAFF. The CDR3, as DNA: TGTGCCAGCAGCGAAACAGGGTTTCGCGATGAAGCTTTCTTT. The V gene is TRBV13, the J gene TRBJ1-1; TRBD1 is a possible D gene (6 bases). The CDR3 runs 14 residues. Germline CDR1 and CDR2: PRHDT and FYEKMQ (reference sequence). Trimming removed 5 bases at V and 7 bases at J, with 17 bases between.

The rearrangement joins TRBV9 to TRBJ1-2, with TRBD1 matching over 8 bases. Germline loops: CDR1 SGDLS, CDR2 YYNGEE. V dropped 2 bases and J dropped 5; count of bases not matched to a gene: 11. This CDR3 is 16 amino acids long. The CDR3 loop is CASSVSGTGLGYGYTF. In DNA, the CDR3 is TGTGCCAGCAGCGTTTCCGGGACAGGTTTAGGGTATGGCTACACCTTC.

The CDR3 loop is CSARVGGELFF. CDR3 coding DNA: TGCAGCGCCAGGGTAGGCGGGGAGCTGTTTTTT. The chain joins TRBV29-1 to TRBJ2-2; the D gene is possibly TRBD1 (5 bases). The CDR3 is 11 amino acids. The V end was cut by 7 bases, the J end by 7 bases, with 10 bases between. Germline-derived CDR1 and CDR2 are SQVTM and ANQGSEA.

The J gene is TRBJ2-7, the V gene TRBV4-1, with TRBD2 identical over 11 bases. The ends lost 2 bases at V and 6 bases at J; junction bases unmatched: 6. CDR3 length: 15 residues. Germline values: CDR1 MGHRA, CDR2 YSYEKL. As DNA, the CDR3 is TGCGCCAGCAGCCAACCCGGGACTAGCGGCAGCGAGCAGTACTTC. Residues: CASSQPGTSGSEQYF.

In this sample, this clone turned up a few times. V is TRBV9 and J is TRBJ2-1, with D perhaps matching TRBD2 (6 bases). Germline V gene lookup returns CDR1 SGDLS and CDR2 YYNGEE. This CDR3 has 15 amino acids. V was cut by 2 bases and J by 6 bases, with 15 bases left in between. The CDR3 here is CASSVRESKLNEQFF. The CDR3 region has the DNA TGTGCCAGCAGCGTCCGGGAGTCCAAGCTCAATGAGCAGTTCTTC.

This clone appeared once. J is TRBJ2-4 and V is TRBV4-1; no clear D. Trimming took off 0 bases at V and 0 bases at J, with 6 bases between the two ends. This CDR3 is built from 15 residues. From germline, CDR1 is MGHRA and CDR2 YSYEKL. DNA for the CDR3: TGCGCCAGCAGCCAAGATTCGTTAGCCAAAAACATTCAGTACTTC. This gives the protein CASSQDSLAKNIQYF.

A few counts support this clone. This sequence joins TRBV6-4 and TRBJ2-7, with 7 bases matching TRBD1. This CDR3 is built from 13 residues. Germline CDR1 MRHNA, CDR2 SNTAGT. Trimming at V came to 8 bases and at J to 3 bases, leaving 7 bases not matched to a gene. The CDR3 bases are TGTGCCAGCCCGGGACAGTCGAACTACGAGCAGTACTTC. Its protein is CASPGQSNYEQYF.

The chain recombines TRBV6-1 with TRBJ2-4, with a tentative D call TRBD1 (5 bases). This CDR3 comprises 14 residues. V was trimmed by 5 bases and J by 9 bases, leaving 17 bases between them. Germline lookup yields CDR1 MNHNS and CDR2 SASEGT. The CDR3 protein is CASSPRTTLGIQYF. The DNA for the CDR3 is TGTGCCAGCAGTCCCCGGACAACCCTCGGCATTCAGTACTTC.

J is TRBJ2-5 and V is TRBV6-1; D ambiguous. CDR3 size: 14 residues. Deletions cut 2 bases from V and 6 bases from J, with 13 bases between. Germline loops: CDR1 MNHNS, CDR2 SASEGT. CDR3 sequence reads: CASSETVIWQTQYF. The DNA of the CDR3 is TGTGCCAGCAGTGAAACAGTCATTTGGCAGACCCAGTACTTC.

The sample holds a few counts of this clone. The chain combines TRBV27 with TRBJ1-5, with D hard to call. Per the germline V gene, CDR1 is MNHEY and CDR2 is SMNVEV (reference sequence). V lost 2 bases and J 1 base, leaving 6 bases between the germline ends. The CDR3 is 14 residues long. In nucleotides, the CDR3 is TGTGCCAGCAGTTTAGGGTTGAGCAATCAGCCCCAGCATTTT. As protein: CASSLGLSNQPQHF.

In DNA, the CDR3 is TGTGCCAGCAGCGCCCCGAAAGACAGGGGCCGGGGCTACACCTTC. It is translated as CASSAPKDRGRGYTF. The chain carries TRBV7-3 and TRBJ1-2, with 8 bases matching TRBD1. The CDR3 is 15 amino acids. With V trimmed by 5 bases and J by 8 bases, 13 bases remained unmatched. Germline V lookup: CDR1 SGHTA, CDR2 FQGTGA. Supplemented by reference TRBV7-3 and TRBJ1-2, the full variable domain reads GAGVSQTPSNKVTEKGKYVELRCDPISGHTALYWYRQSLGQGPEFLIYFQGTGAADDSGLPNDRFFAVRPEGSVSTLKIQRTERGDSAVYLCASSAPKDRGRGYTFGSGTRLTVV.

The V and J genes are TRBV29-1 and TRBJ1-3; TRBD1 aligns across 8 bases. The J segment lost 4 bases and the V segment lost 7 bases, leaving 9 bases of the junction unmatched. In germline, CDR1 is SQVTM, CDR2 ANQGSEA. The CDR3 length is 14 residues. Here the CDR3 DNA reads TGCAGCGCTATGACAGGGGTGGCCGGAAACACCATATATTTT. Its protein is CSAMTGVAGNTIYF. Looking up the rest from reference TRBV29-1 and TRBJ1-3 gives the full variable domain: SAVISQKPSRDICQRGTSLTIQCQVDSQVTMMFWYRQQPGQSLTLIATANQGSEATYESGFVIDKFPISRPNLTFSTLTVSNMSPEDSSIYLCSAMTGVAGNTIYFGEGSWLTVV.

This clone was detected once. This chain links TRBV4-1 with TRBJ2-6, with D unclear. Trimming stripped 0 bases from V and 0 bases from J, with 12 bases between. Germline CDR1 MGHRA, CDR2 YSYEKL. The CDR3 has 18 residues. CDR3 sequence (DNA): TGCGCCAGCAGCCAAGAACCCTCCCCCTCCTCTGGGGCCAACGTCCTGACTTTC. This sequence encodes CASSQEPSPSSGANVLTF.

In its sample, this clone was seen once. This rearrangement joins TRBV15 to TRBJ2-1, with TRBD1 identical over 9 bases. CDR1 LNHNV and CDR2 YYDKDF come from the germline V gene (reference sequence). The V gene end was trimmed by 3 bases and the J gene end by 3 bases; junction bases not matched to a gene: 6. The CDR3 runs to 16 residues. The CDR3 DNA reads as TGTGCCACCAGCAGGACCCGGACAGGGGTCTACAATGAGCAGTTCTTC. Amino acids: CATSRTRTGVYNEQFF.

The chain is built from TRBV27 and TRBJ2-7; 8 bases agree with TRBD1. V shed 1 base and J 5 bases; nucleotides not matched to a gene: 10. Germline V gene lookup returns CDR1 MNHEY and CDR2 SMNVEV (reference sequence). CDR3 size: 16 residues. The CDR3 loop is CASSLLRWTGINEQYF. The CDR3 DNA is TGTGCCAGCAGTTTATTGCGTTGGACAGGGATAAACGAGCAGTACTTC.

The chain is built from TRBV2 and TRBJ2-7, with unresolved D. The CDR3 length is 13 residues. Trimming took off 3 bases at V and 4 bases at J, with 10 bases between the two ends. Germline V gene data show CDR1 as SNHLY and CDR2 as FYNNEI. The DNA for the CDR3 is TGTGCCAGCAGTGAGTCGACAAGTTACGAGCAGTACTTC. Amino acid sequence: CASSESTSYEQYF. The whole variable domain, remainder taken from reference TRBV2 and TRBJ2-7, is EPEVTQTPSHQVTQMGQEVILRCVPISNHLYFYWYRQILGQKVEFLVSFYNNEISEKSEIFDDQFSVERPDGSNFTLKIRSTKLEDSAMYFCASSESTSYEQYFGPGTRLTVT.

In DNA, the CDR3 is TGTGCCAGCGAGCGGGGGGGCCTAAGCACAGATACGCAGTATTTT. Translated, it gives CASERGGLSTDTQYF. The V gene is TRBV2, the J gene TRBJ2-3; 10 nucleotides align to TRBD2. Trimming removed 8 bases from V and 0 bases from J; junction bases left unmatched: 5. CDR1 and CDR2 (germline): SNHLY, FYNNEI. The CDR3 extends over 15 amino acids. The whole variable domain, remainder taken from reference TRBV2 and TRBJ2-3, is EPEVTQTPSHQVTQMGQEVILRCVPISNHLYFYWYRQILGQKVEFLVSFYNNEISEKSEIFDDQFSVERPDGSNFTLKIRSTKLEDSAMYFCASERGGLSTDTQYFGPGTRLTVL.

This clone turned up a few times. This chain joins TRBV10-3 and TRBJ2-6; D ambiguous. The CDR3 consists of 18 residues. V was cut by 0 bases and J by 0 bases, with 12 bases left in between. The V gene's germline CDR1 is ENHRY and CDR2 SYGVKD. This chain's CDR3 is CAISESATQTSGANVLTF. CDR3 in DNA: TGTGCCATCAGTGAGTCGGCTACGCAAACCTCTGGGGCCAACGTCCTGACTTTC.

The J gene is TRBJ1-2, the V gene TRBV27; D ambiguous. V was shortened by 6 bases and J by 8 bases, with 19 bases between the two germline ends. This CDR3 spans 14 amino acids. Germline values: CDR1 MNHEY, CDR2 SMNVEV (reference sequence). In DNA, the CDR3 is TGTGCCAGCAGCTTTGGTAACGGAGCGGGAGGCTACACCTTC. It specifies CASSFGNGAGGYTF.